These 19 T cell receptor beta chains share one sample of origin, sequenced in a study of T cells in pancreatic ductal adenocarcinoma. TCRdb's copy holds only in-frame clones and misses some; the assay was immunoSEQ multiplex PCR. The sample has just under 30,000 clones; around 90% are singletons. No neoadjuvant therapy was given to the selected pancreatic ductal adenocarcinoma patients before their surgery. The sample taken for sequencing was PBMCs. These receptors were collected from a human donor with pancreatic ductal adenocarcinoma.

The chain has TRBV4-2 and TRBJ1-4; D is uncertain. This CDR3 region has 13 residues. Looked up from germline, CDR1 is LGHNA and CDR2 is YNFKEQ. V was clipped by 0 bases and J by 5 bases, with 4 bases between them. The CDR3 protein is CASSQEENEKLFF. The CDR3 coding sequence is TGTGCCAGCAGCCAAGAGGAGAATGAAAAACTGTTTTTT.

This sequence joins TRBV6-1 and TRBJ2-3; 7 nucleotides match TRBD2. Germline trimming cut 5 bases from V and 3 bases from J; bases unmatched to any gene: 8. This CDR3 has 15 residues. Germline V CDR1 and CDR2: MNHNS, SASEGT. The CDR3: CASSPFGGGTDTQYF. CDR3 nucleotides: TGTGCCAGCAGTCCTTTTGGGGGAGGGACAGATACGCAGTATTTT.

The chain carries TRBV2 and TRBJ1-4; a possible D gene is TRBD1 (6 bases). The V end was cut by 6 bases, the J end by 4 bases, with 15 bases between. The CDR3 is made up of 15 amino acids. The V gene's germline CDR1 is SNHLY and CDR2 FYNNEI. CDR3 residues: CASSAQGFSNEKLFF. CDR3 coding DNA: TGTGCCAGCAGCGCCCAGGGGTTCAGTAATGAAAAACTGTTTTTT.

The V call is TRBV29-1, the J call TRBJ2-7, with D perhaps matching TRBD1 or TRBD2 (5 bases each). The germline V gene encodes CDR1 SQVTM and CDR2 ANQGSEA. The CDR3 has 12 amino acids. V lost 4 bases and J 6 bases, leaving 13 bases between the germline ends. CDR3 DNA: TGCAGCGTTGGGGATGGGGGTCGCGAGCAGTACTTC. As protein: CSVGDGGREQYF.

The chain recombines TRBV7-6 with TRBJ1-2, with D unresolved. Germline V gene sequence: CDR1 SGHVS, CDR2 FNYEAQ. The CDR3 sequence is 13 residues long. V was shortened by 2 bases and J by 6 bases, with 10 bases between the two germline ends. The CDR3 protein is CASSLFRVDGYTF. In DNA, the CDR3 is TGTGCCAGCAGCTTATTTAGGGTGGATGGCTACACCTTC. Variable domain in full (rest from reference TRBV7-6 and TRBJ1-2): GAGVSQSPRYKVTKRGQDVALRCDPISGHVSLYWYRQALGQGPEFLTYFNYEAQQDKSGLPNDRFSAERPEGSISTLTIQRTEQRDSAMYRCASSLFRVDGYTFGSGTRLTVV.

The CDR3 region has the DNA TGTGCCAGCAGCTTCAGGGCAGGGAGAAATCAGCCCCAGCATTTT. The encoded protein is CASSFRAGRNQPQHF. The chain joins TRBV7-2 to TRBJ1-5, with a tentative D call TRBD1 (5 bases). Trimming shortened V by 3 bases and J by 4 bases, and 13 bases separated the two germline ends. Per germline, CDR1 SGHTA and CDR2 FQGNSA. CDR3 length: 15 residues.

This sequence joins TRBV5-1 and TRBJ2-1; D is unclear. The V gene lost 2 bases and the J gene lost 7 bases, with 10 bases spanning the gap. CDR1 SGHRS and CDR2 YFSETQ come from the germline V gene. CDR3 length: 13 residues. This chain's CDR3 is CASSLPPGNEQFF. CDR3 in DNA: TGCGCCAGCAGCTTACCTCCAGGTAATGAGCAGTTCTTC.

The chain uses TRBV5-1 and TRBJ2-3; D unresolved. Per the germline V gene, CDR1 is SGHRS and CDR2 is YFSETQ. The CDR3 has 15 amino acids. With 0 bases removed from V and 5 bases from J, the gap between germline ends came to 13 bases. CDR3 residues: CASSLAAKGGDTQYF. The DNA for the CDR3 is TGCGCCAGCAGCTTGGCCGCCAAGGGCGGAGATACGCAGTATTTT.

The gene calls are TRBV4-2 and TRBJ2-3, with 11 bases identical to TRBD2. V lost 5 bases to trimming and J lost 3 bases; unmatched junction nucleotides: 4. CDR3 size: 15 residues. CDR1 is LGHNA and CDR2 is YNFKEQ in the germline V gene. This CDR3 is CASSRTSGLTDTQYF. The CDR3 DNA follows: TGTGCCAGCAGCAGGACTAGCGGGCTAACAGATACGCAGTATTTT.

The chain has TRBV14 and TRBJ2-1; 7 nucleotides agree with TRBD2. The CDR3 length is 14 residues. CDR1 and CDR2 (germline): SGHDN, FVKESK. J lost 4 bases, V lost 3 bases, and 3 bases had no gene match. The CDR3 sequence is CASSQSSGYNEQFF. The CDR3 DNA follows: TGTGCCAGCAGCCAGTCTAGCGGATACAATGAGCAGTTCTTC.

The V call is TRBV6-1, the J call TRBJ2-5; the D is unclear. Germline CDR1 is MNHNS and CDR2 is SASEGT. This CDR3 has 16 amino acids. V lost 4 bases, J lost 4 bases, and 19 bases lay in between. CDR3 sequence: CASSASLTGSRETQYF. The CDR3 nucleotides read TGTGCCAGCAGTGCTTCGTTAACTGGGTCCCGAGAGACCCAGTACTTC.

V is TRBV7-9 and J is TRBJ2-2; a possible D gene is TRBD1 (6 bases). The CDR3 loop spans 18 amino acids. The ends were cut back, 5 bases at V and 3 bases at J, with 22 bases in the middle. Germline CDR1 SEHNR, CDR2 FQNEAQ (reference sequence). DNA for the CDR3: TGTGCCAGCAGCATCAGACAGGCCCCTCGATTGGACACCGGGGAGCTGTTTTTT. Translating it yields CASSIRQAPRLDTGELFF.

The chain couples TRBV12-5 to TRBJ1-1, with 7 bases matching TRBD1. Unmatched junction bases numbered 6, after V lost 7 bases and J lost 4 bases. CDR1 LGHNT and CDR2 FRNRAP come from the germline V gene. This CDR3 region has 13 residues. CDR3 in amino acids: CASVRQGGTEAFF. The CDR3 region has the DNA TGTGCTAGTGTCCGACAGGGTGGCACTGAAGCTTTCTTT.

The rearrangement links TRBV5-1 to TRBJ2-6; 12 bases match TRBD2. V was clipped by 4 bases and J by 1 base; unmatched bases: 6. This CDR3 region has 18 residues. The germline gives CDR1 SGHRS, CDR2 YFSETQ. The CDR3 region is CASSPLAGGMSGANVLTF. The CDR3 coding sequence is TGCGCCAGCAGCCCCCTAGCGGGAGGGATGTCTGGGGCCAACGTCCTGACTTTC. Supplemented by reference TRBV5-1 and TRBJ2-6, the full variable domain reads KAGVTQTPRYLIKTRGQQVTLSCSPISGHRSVSWYQQTPGQGLQFLFEYFSETQRNKGNFPGRFSGRQFSNSRSEMNVSTLELGDSALYLCASSPLAGGMSGANVLTFGAGSRLTVL.

The CDR3 protein is CAISQTSTEAFF. CDR3 DNA: TGTGCCATCAGTCAAACTAGTACTGAAGCTTTCTTT. The chain has TRBV10-3 and TRBJ1-1; D is unclear. In germline, CDR1 is ENHRY, CDR2 SYGVKD. V was trimmed by 5 bases and J by 5 bases, leaving 9 bases between them. There are 12 residues in the CDR3.

A single count supports this clone. The chain recombines TRBV5-4 with TRBJ1-2, with 9 bases that match TRBD1. In germline, CDR1 is SGHNT, CDR2 YYREEE (reference sequence). The CDR3 has 15 amino acids. Trimming cost V 4 bases and J 0 bases; bases outside gene matches: 4. CDR3 protein: CASSPRQGANYGYTF. CDR3 coding DNA: TGTGCCAGCAGCCCACGACAGGGGGCTAACTATGGCTACACCTTC.

The genes are TRBV7-2 and TRBJ1-2; D perhaps matches TRBD1 (6 bases). Germline-derived CDR1 and CDR2 are SGHTA and FQGNSA. V was trimmed by 1 base and J by 4 bases, leaving 10 bases between them. This CDR3 spans 14 amino acids. Here the CDR3 reads CASSLEARGYGYTF. In nucleotides, the CDR3 is TGTGCCAGCAGCTTAGAAGCCAGGGGCTATGGCTACACCTTC.

The rearrangement joins TRBV29-1 to TRBJ2-3; weak D call: TRBD1 (7 bases). V gave up 4 bases and J gave up 2 bases, with 16 bases separating them. In germline, CDR1 is SQVTM, CDR2 ANQGSEA. This CDR3 has 15 amino acids. The chain's CDR3 is CSVAARRGPTDTQYF. CDR3 coding DNA: TGCAGCGTTGCGGCACGGAGGGGGCCCACAGATACGCAGTATTTT.

The rearrangement uses TRBV2 and TRBJ1-2, with a possible D match to TRBD1 (5 bases). CDR1 is SNHLY and CDR2 is FYNNEI in the germline V gene. V was shortened by 3 bases and J by 0 bases, with 14 bases between the two germline ends. This CDR3 region has 16 residues. As DNA, the CDR3 is TGTGCCAGCAGTGACCCCTTAGTGGGGGCTAACTATGGCTACACCTTC. Translating it yields CASSDPLVGANYGYTF.